This TCR beta chain was captured in a study of cytomegalovirus exposure and HLA in healthy donors. Trimming stripped 4 bases from V and 0 bases from J, with 10 bases between. Germline V gene data show CDR1 as SGHRS and CDR2 as YFSETQ. CDR3 length equals 15 residues. PCR amplification relied on 60 Vbeta primers (plus 13 Jbeta primers). The data were produced by immunoSEQ multiplex PCR, yet TCRdb's version contains in-frame clones alone and is incomplete. In the table there are about 97,000 clones, around four fifths of which are singletons. The sequenced material came from PBMCs. The source of this sequence is a man aged 35 to 55 in good health and CMV-seronegative. V and J are TRBV5-1 and TRBJ2-2, with D unresolved. In DNA, the CDR3 is TGCGCCAGCAGCCCGGGTTCGGCGAACACCGGGGAGCTGTTTTTT. Its protein product is CASSPGSANTGELFF.